The source of this T cell receptor (beta chain) is a study of T cell responses to AZD1222 COVID-19 vaccine. Study findings and constraints: Following two doses of AZD1222, Spike-specific TCR breadth and depth rose. White British people made up most donors, females outnumbered males, and clonal diversity was possibly underestimated. After the peak T cell response, and only then, were repertoires sampled.

This CDR3 region has 16 residues. CDR1 and CDR2 (germline): LNHNV, YYDKDF (reference sequence). V lost 5 bases and J lost 4; bases outside the gene matches: 9. With respect to this clone: Its antigen is unidentified.

Using immunoSEQ multiplex PCR, the repertoire was profiled, and TCRdb retains in-frame clones only, with some absent. The sample contains around 100,000 clones, 70% to 90% of which appear only once. Second-dose groups at about 4 or about 12 weeks were pooled. This TCR was sampled from an adult who received the AZD1222 COVID-19 vaccine. The J gene is TRBJ1-3, the V gene TRBV15, with 9 nucleotides matching TRBD1. The sample here was peripheral blood, taken 28 days after the second AZD1222 dose. The CDR3 protein is CATSALGQGTGNTIYF. CDR3 DNA: TGTGCCACCAGCGCCCTAGGACAGGGGACGGGAAACACCATATATTTT. Variable domain in full (rest from reference TRBV15 and TRBJ1-3): DAMVIQNPRYQVTQFGKPVTLSCSQTLNHNVMYWYQQKSSQAPKLLFHYYDKDFNNEADTPDNFQSRRPNTSFCFLDIRSPGLGDTAMYLCATSALGQGTGNTIYFGEGSWLTVV.